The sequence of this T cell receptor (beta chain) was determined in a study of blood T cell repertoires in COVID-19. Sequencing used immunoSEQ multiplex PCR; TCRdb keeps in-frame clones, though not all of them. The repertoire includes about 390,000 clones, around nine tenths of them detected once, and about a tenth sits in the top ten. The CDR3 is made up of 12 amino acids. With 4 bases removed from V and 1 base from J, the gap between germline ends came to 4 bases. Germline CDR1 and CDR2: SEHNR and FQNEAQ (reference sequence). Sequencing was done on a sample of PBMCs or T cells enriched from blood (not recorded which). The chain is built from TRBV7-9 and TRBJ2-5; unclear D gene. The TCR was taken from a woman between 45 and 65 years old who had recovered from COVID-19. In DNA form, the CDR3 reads TGTGCCAGCAGCTGGAGCCAAGAGACCCAGTACTTC. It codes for CASSWSQETQYF.